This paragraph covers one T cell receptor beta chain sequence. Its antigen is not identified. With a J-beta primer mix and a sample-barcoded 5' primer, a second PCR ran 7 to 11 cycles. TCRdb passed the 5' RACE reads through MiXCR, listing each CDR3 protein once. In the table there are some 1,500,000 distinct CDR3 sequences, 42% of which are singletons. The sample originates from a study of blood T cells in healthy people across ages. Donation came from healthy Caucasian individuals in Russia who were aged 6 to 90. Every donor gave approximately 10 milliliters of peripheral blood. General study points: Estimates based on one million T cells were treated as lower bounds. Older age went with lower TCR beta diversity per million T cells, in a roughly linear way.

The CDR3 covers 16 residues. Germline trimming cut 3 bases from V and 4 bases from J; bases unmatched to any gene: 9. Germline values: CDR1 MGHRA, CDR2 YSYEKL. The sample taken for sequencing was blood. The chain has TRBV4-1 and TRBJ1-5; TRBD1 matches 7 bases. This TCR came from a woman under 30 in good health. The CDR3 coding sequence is TGCGCCAGCAGCCAGTATCCGGGACAGCTTAATCAGCCCCAGCATTTT. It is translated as CASSQYPGQLNQPQHF.